This passage covers 12 T cell receptor beta chains from one sample sequenced in a study of blood T cell repertoires in COVID-19. The data were produced by immunoSEQ multiplex PCR, yet TCRdb's version contains in-frame clones alone and is incomplete. The sample has more than 200,000 clones, 70% to 90% seen once; the top ten hold over 1.5%. Sequenced material: PBMCs or T cells enriched from blood (not recorded which). These TCRs come from a man aged 40-49 years who had recovered from COVID-19.

The V gene is TRBV6-4, the J gene TRBJ1-1, with 8 bases lining up with TRBD1. The germline CDR1 and CDR2 sequences are MRHNA and SNTAGT. This CDR3 is built from 17 residues. V shed 4 bases, J shed 5 bases, and the junction held 15 bases outside the gene matches. CDR3 nucleotides: TGTGCCAGCAGTGCCGATCCAGGACAGGGAGGGAAAACTGAAGCTTTCTTT. Protein product: CASSADPGQGGKTEAFF.

This clone was seen once. The chain couples TRBV23-1 to TRBJ2-1; TRBD2 matches 9 bases. TRBV23-1 qualifies as an ORF whose function is uncertain. V was pared by 7 bases and J by 4 bases, with 14 bases of the junction left unmatched. The CDR3 is 17 residues long. CDR3 sequence (DNA): TGCGCCAGCATTCGTCCGGGAAGCGGGAGGACGTACAATGAGCAGTTCTTC. It is translated as CASIRPGSGRTYNEQFF.

The rearrangement uses TRBV28 and TRBJ2-1, with TRBD2 matching 7 bases. This CDR3 is 14 amino acids long. V shed 10 bases and J 10 bases; nucleotides not matched to a gene: 16. Germline V gene sequence: CDR1 MDHEN, CDR2 SYDVKM. The DNA for the CDR3 is TGTGCCACCCAGTCTGACCTAGCGGAAACCGAGCAGTTCTTC. Translated, it gives CATQSDLAETEQFF.

The chain's CDR3 is CASSSIANVLTF. CDR3 nucleotide sequence: TGTGCCAGCAGCTCTATTGCCAACGTCCTGACTTTC. This sequence joins TRBV11-3 and TRBJ2-6, with D unresolved. This CDR3 has 12 amino acids. Per germline, CDR1 SGHNT and CDR2 YENEEA. Trimming took 4 bases from V and 7 from J, leaving 5 bases between them.

This clone came up a few times. The rearrangement joins TRBV6-2 or TRBV6-3 to TRBJ2-7; 9 bases fit TRBD2. The CDR3 has 17 residues. Germline CDR1 reads MNHEY; CDR2 reads SVGEGT. Trimming took 2 bases from V and 0 from J; bases not matched to a gene: 8. The CDR3 DNA reads TGTGCCAGCAGTTACCCCACTAGCGGGCCAAGCTCCTACGAGCAGTACTTC. It encodes CASSYPTSGPSSYEQYF.

V is TRBV6-1 and J is TRBJ1-2; tentative D call: TRBD1 (6 bases). This CDR3 contains 13 residues. Per germline, CDR1 MNHNS and CDR2 SASEGT. The V end was cut by 1 base, the J end by 7 bases, with 10 bases between. Written as DNA, the CDR3 is TGTGCCAGCAGTGAAGTGGGGGCGGTTGGCTACACCTTC. It encodes CASSEVGAVGYTF.

The J gene is TRBJ2-2, the V gene TRBV12-5, with a tentative D call TRBD2 (5 bases). V was trimmed by 2 bases and J by 6 bases, leaving 13 bases between them. Germline V lookup: CDR1 LGHNT, CDR2 FRNRAP. This CDR3 has 15 residues. The CDR3 nucleotides read TGTGCTAGTGGTTTGTCCCCTAATAGCGCCGGGGAGCTGTTTTTT. Its protein product is CASGLSPNSAGELFF.

Comments on this clone: This sample includes further DNA sequences coding for the same CDR3. V usage is TRBV7-9 and J usage is TRBJ1-1, with 7 bases matching TRBD1. CDR3 size: 12 residues. The germline gives CDR1 SEHNR, CDR2 FQNEAQ (reference sequence). The junction had 2 bases not matched to a gene; V was cut back by 5 bases and J by 5 bases. CDR3 sequence reads: CASSPTGTEAFF. CDR3 sequence (DNA): TGTGCCAGCAGCCCGACAGGGACTGAAGCTTTCTTT.

The rearrangement joins TRBV27 to TRBJ1-1; tentative D call: TRBD1 (5 bases). CDR3 length equals 13 residues. Trimming took off 4 bases at V and 1 base at J, with 7 bases between the two ends. Germline V gene data show CDR1 as MNHEY and CDR2 as SMNVEV (reference sequence). The CDR3 bases are TGTGCCAGCAGTTGGGACTGGAACACTGAAGCTTTCTTT. It yields the protein CASSWDWNTEAFF.

The chain joins TRBV7-6 to TRBJ2-7; TRBD2 aligns across 8 bases. Per the germline V gene, CDR1 is SGHVS and CDR2 is FNYEAQ. The CDR3 is 14 residues long. V lost 5 bases to trimming and J lost 0 bases; unmatched junction nucleotides: 3. The chain's CDR3 is CASSQRGSSYEQYF. CDR3 DNA sequence: TGTGCCAGCAGCCAGCGGGGGAGCTCCTACGAGCAGTACTTC.

The chain employs TRBV20-1 and TRBJ1-5; D remains unclear. This CDR3 is 15 amino acids long. In germline, CDR1 is DFQATT, CDR2 SNEGSKA (reference sequence). The ends were cut back, 3 bases at V and 3 bases at J, with 15 bases in the middle. The CDR3 here is CSASGQRITNQPQHF. Written as DNA, the CDR3 is TGCAGTGCTAGTGGGCAGCGGATAACCAATCAGCCCCAGCATTTT.

This clone was picked up a small number of times. This sequence joins TRBV12-3 or TRBV12-4 and TRBJ1-2; D gene uncertain. V was shortened by 6 bases and J by 6 bases, with 11 bases between the two germline ends. The CDR3 contains 12 residues. The CDR3 DNA reads TGTGCCAGCAGGGTTATGGCAGATGGCTACACCTTC. It encodes CASRVMADGYTF.